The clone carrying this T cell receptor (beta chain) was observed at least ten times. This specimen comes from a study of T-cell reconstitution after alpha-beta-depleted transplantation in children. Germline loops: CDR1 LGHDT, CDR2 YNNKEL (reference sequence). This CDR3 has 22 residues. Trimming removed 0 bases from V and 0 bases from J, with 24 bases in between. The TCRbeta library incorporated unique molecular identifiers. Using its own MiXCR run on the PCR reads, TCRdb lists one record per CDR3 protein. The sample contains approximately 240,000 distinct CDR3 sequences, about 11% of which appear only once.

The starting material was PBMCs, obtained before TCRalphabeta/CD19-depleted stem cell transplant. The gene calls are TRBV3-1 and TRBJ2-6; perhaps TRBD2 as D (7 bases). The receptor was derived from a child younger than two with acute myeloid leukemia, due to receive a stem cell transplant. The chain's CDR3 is CASSQDASGGRIPRSGANVLTF. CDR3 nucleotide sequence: TGTGCCAGCAGCCAAGATGCGTCGGGGGGCCGAATACCCCGCTCTGGGGCCAACGTCCTGACTTTC.